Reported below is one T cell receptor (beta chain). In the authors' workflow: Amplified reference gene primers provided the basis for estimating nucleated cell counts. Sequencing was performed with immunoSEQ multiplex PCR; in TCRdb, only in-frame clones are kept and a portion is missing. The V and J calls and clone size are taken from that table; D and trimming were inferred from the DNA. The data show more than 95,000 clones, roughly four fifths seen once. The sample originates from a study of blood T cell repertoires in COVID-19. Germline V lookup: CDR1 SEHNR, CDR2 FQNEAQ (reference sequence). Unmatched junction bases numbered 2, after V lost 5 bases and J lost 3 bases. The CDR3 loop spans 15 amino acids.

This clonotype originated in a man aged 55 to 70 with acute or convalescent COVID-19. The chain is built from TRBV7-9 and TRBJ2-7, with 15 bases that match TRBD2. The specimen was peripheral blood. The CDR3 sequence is CASSTGLAGGYEQYF. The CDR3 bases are TGTGCCAGCAGCACGGGACTAGCGGGAGGCTACGAGCAGTACTTC.